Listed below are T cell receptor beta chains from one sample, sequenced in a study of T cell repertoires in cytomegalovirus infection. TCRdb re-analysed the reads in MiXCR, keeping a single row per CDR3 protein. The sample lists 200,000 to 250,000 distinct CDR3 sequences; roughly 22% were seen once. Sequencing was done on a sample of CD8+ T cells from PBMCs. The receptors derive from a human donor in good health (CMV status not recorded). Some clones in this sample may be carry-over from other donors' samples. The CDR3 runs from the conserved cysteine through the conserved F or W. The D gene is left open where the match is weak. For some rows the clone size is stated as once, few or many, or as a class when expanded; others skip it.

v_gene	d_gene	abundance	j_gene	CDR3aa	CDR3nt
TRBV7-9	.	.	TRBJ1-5	CASSRGVSQPQHF	TGTGCCAGCAGCCGAGGGGTTAGTCAGCCCCAGCATTTT
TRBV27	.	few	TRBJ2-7	CASSSNRALHEQYF	TGTGCCAGCAGTTCGAACAGGGCCCTCCACGAGCAGTACTTC
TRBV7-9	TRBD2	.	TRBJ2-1	CASSFSRRGAYNEQFF	TGTGCCAGCAGCTTCTCTAGGCGGGGGGCCTACAATGAGCAGTTCTTC
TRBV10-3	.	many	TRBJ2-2	CAISELGTGELFF	TGTGCCATCAGTGAGCTGGGCACCGGGGAGCTGTTTTTT
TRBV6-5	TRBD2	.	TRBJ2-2	CAIRELAGFGELFF	TGTGCCATCAGGGAGCTAGCGGGGTTCGGGGAGCTGTTTTTT
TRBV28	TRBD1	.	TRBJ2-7	CASSLTGGYSYEQYF	TGTGCCAGCAGCCTCACAGGGGGCTACTCCTACGAGCAGTACTTC
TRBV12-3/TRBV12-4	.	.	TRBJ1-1	CASSQRQVRMNTEAFF	TGTGCCAGCAGTCAACGACAAGTCAGAATGAACACTGAAGCTTTCTTT
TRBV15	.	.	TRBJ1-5	CATSREHGAHHYQHF	TGTGCCACCAGCAGAGAACACGGGGCTCACCACTACCAGCATTTT
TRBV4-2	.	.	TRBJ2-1	CASSQERGAGGNEQFF	TGTGCCAGCAGCCAAGAAAGGGGCGCCGGTGGCAATGAGCAGTTCTTC
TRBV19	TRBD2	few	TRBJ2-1	CASRTSGGISSGNEQFF	TGTGCCAGTCGGACTAGCGGGGGGATATCGTCCGGGAATGAGCAGTTCTTC
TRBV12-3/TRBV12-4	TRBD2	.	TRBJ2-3	CASSNSGNTDTQYF	TGTGCCAGCAGTAATAGCGGGAACACAGATACGCAGTATTTT
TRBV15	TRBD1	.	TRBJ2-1	CATSSDRVSYNEQFF	TGTGCCACCAGCAGCGACAGGGTCTCCTACAATGAGCAGTTCTTC
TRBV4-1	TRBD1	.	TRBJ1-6	CASSQVETGVSPLHF	TGCGCCAGCAGCCAAGTAGAGACAGGGGTTTCACCCCTCCACTTT
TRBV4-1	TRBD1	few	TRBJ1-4	CASSQEQGATNEKLFF	TGCGCCAGCAGCCAAGAACAGGGGGCGACTAATGAAAAACTGTTTTTT
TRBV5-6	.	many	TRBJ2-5	CASSLMRETQYF	TGTGCCAGCAGCTTGATGCGGGAGACCCAGTACTTC
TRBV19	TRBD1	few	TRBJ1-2	CATRTGAGGYTF	TGTGCCACCAGGACAGGCGCTGGGGGCTACACCTTC
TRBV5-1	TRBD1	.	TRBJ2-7	CASSLEGTGGIYEQYF	TGCGCCAGCAGCTTGGAAGGGACAGGGGGGATTTACGAGCAGTACTTC
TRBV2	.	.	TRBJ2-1	CASRSTSYNEQFF	TGTGCCAGCAGGTCCACATCCTACAATGAGCAGTTCTTC
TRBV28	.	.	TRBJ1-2	CASSLRAYYYGYTF	TGTGCCAGCAGTTTAAGGGCTTACTACTATGGCTACACCTTC
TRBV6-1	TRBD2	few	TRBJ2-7	CASSDAIGGGTSYEQYF	TGTGCCAGCAGTGATGCAATTGGGGGGGGAACCTCCTACGAGCAGTACTTC
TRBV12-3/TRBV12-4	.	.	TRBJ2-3	CASSLRDPYTDTQYF	TGTGCCAGCAGTTTAAGGGACCCCTACACAGATACGCAGTATTTT
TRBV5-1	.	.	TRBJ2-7	CASSGATYEQYF	TGCGCCAGCAGCGGGGCTACCTACGAGCAGTACTTC
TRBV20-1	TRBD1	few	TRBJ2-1	CSARDQVGDRSWDEQFF	TGCAGTGCTAGAGACCAGGTTGGGGACAGGTCTTGGGATGAGCAGTTCTTC
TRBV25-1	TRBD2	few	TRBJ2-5	CASSEWGGAGAETQYF	TGTGCCAGCAGTGAATGGGGTGGAGCGGGGGCAGAGACCCAGTACTTC
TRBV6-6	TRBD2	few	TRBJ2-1	CASSYSRSGGLGNEQFF	TGTGCCAGCAGTTACTCGAGAAGCGGGGGGCTAGGGAATGAGCAGTTCTTC
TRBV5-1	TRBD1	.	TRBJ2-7	CASSAGQGINEQYF	TGCGCCAGCAGCGCGGGACAGGGGATCAACGAGCAGTACTTC
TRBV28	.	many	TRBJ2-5	CASSPLTGIKETQYF	TGTGCCAGCAGTCCGCTCACAGGGATCAAAGAGACCCAGTACTTC
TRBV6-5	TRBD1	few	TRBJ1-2	CASSYPGQGNGYTF	TGTGCCAGCAGTTACCCGGGACAGGGTAATGGCTACACCTTC
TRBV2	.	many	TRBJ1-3	CASSEGPSSGNTIYF	TGTGCCAGCAGTGAAGGACCGAGCTCTGGAAACACCATATATTTT
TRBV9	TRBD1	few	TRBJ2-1	CASSPSGDRELYERFF	TGTGCCAGCAGCCCATCGGGGGACAGGGAACTTTATGAGCGGTTCTTC
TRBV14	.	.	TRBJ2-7	CASSQEPDYSSYEQYF	TGTGCCAGCAGCCAAGAACCGGACTATAGCTCCTACGAGCAGTACTTC
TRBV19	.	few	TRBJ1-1	CASSVASGAGNTEAFF	TGTGCCAGTAGTGTTGCCTCGGGGGCGGGAAACACTGAAGCTTTCTTT
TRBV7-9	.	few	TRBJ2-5	CASSMLQGEEETQYF	TGTGCCAGCAGCATGCTACAGGGAGAGGAGGAGACCCAGTACTTC
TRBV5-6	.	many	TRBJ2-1	CASSPRVRVDEQFF	TGTGCCAGCAGCCCCCGTGTGCGCGTAGATGAGCAGTTCTTC
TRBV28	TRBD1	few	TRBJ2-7	CASSPQTGYEQYF	TGTGCCAGCAGTCCACAGACAGGGTACGAGCAGTACTTC
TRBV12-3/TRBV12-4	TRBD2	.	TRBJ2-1	CASTLAGGGDEQFF	TGTGCCAGCACACTAGCGGGGGGGGGGGATGAGCAGTTCTTC
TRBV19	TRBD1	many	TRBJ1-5	CASSSPGGVQPQHF	TGTGCCAGTAGTAGTCCAGGGGGCGTTCAGCCCCAGCATTTT
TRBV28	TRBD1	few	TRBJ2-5	CASSSRTGGETQYF	TGTGCCAGCAGTTCTCGGACAGGCGGGGAGACCCAGTACTTC
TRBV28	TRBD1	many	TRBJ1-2	CASSLFQTGSGYGYTF	TGTGCCAGCAGTTTATTTCAGACAGGGAGCGGCTATGGCTACACCTTC
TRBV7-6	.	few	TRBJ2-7	CASSLDVVEGSYEQYF	TGTGCCAGCAGCTTAGACGTCGTGGAAGGCTCCTACGAGCAGTACTTC
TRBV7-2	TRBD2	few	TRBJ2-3	CASSLLAGGPPDTQYF	TGTGCCAGCAGCCTTCTAGCGGGGGGGCCTCCAGATACGCAGTATTTT
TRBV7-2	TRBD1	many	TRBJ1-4	CASSLPYPGQGTNEKLFF	TGTGCCAGCAGCTTACCATATCCGGGACAGGGAACTAATGAAAAACTGTTTTTT
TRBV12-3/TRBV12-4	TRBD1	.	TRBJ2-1	CASSLLSGQAF	TGTGCCAGCAGTCTCCTGTCCGGACAGGCATTC
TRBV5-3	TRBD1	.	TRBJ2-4	CARRTGDLYF	TGTGCCAGACGCACAGGGGACCTGTACTTC
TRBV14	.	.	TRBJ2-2	CASRADRNTGELFF	TGTGCCAGCAGGGCGGACAGAAACACCGGGGAGCTGTTTTTT
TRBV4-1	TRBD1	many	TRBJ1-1	CASSQGGQKAFF	TGCGCCAGCAGCCAAGGGGGACAGAAAGCTTTCTTT